The 16 T cell receptor beta chains in this list originate from one sample, sequenced in a study of T cell repertoires in cytomegalovirus infection. TCRdb processed the reads anew with MiXCR; each CDR3 protein has one entry. Counted here are about 480,000 distinct CDR3 sequences, 30% to 35% occurring once; the ten biggest clones make up under 20%. These receptors have no identified antigens. Here the sequenced sample was cultured PBMCs, taken from culture after CMV antigen stimulation. All receptors derive from a human donor in good health (CMV status not recorded). Some clones in this sample may be carry-over from other donors' samples.

The chain is built from TRBV20-1 and TRBJ2-7; the match to TRBD1 covers 9 bases. Germline values: CDR1 DFQATT, CDR2 SNEGSKA (reference sequence). This CDR3 has 13 amino acids. The V segment lost 5 bases and the J segment 4 bases; nucleotides outside the gene matches: 6. CDR3 DNA sequence: TGCAGTGCTCTTAAACAGGGGGCGTACGAGCAGTACGTC. Its translation is CSALKQGAYEQYV.

This clonotype was seen only a few times. The CDR3 sequence is CASSPGAGDTEAFF. DNA of the CDR3: TGTGCCAGCAGCCCGGGAGCTGGGGACACTGAAGCTTTCTTT. J is TRBJ1-1 and V is TRBV5-4; D is unclear. Per germline, CDR1 SGHNT and CDR2 YYREEE (reference sequence). The CDR3 is made up of 14 amino acids. V was shortened by 4 bases and J by 3 bases, with 13 bases between the two germline ends.

This clonotype was seen a handful of times. V is TRBV6-2 or TRBV6-3 and J is TRBJ2-7; D is undetermined. Germline CDR1 reads MNHEY; CDR2 reads SVGEGT. The length of the CDR3 is 13 residues. Between the trimmed V and J ends, which lost 5 bases and 3 bases, there was a span of 11 bases. In nucleotides, the CDR3 is TGTGCCAGCAGTCCTGGTCAGATCTACGAGCAGTACGTC. It codes for CASSPGQIYEQYV.

V usage is TRBV6-8 and J usage is TRBJ1-6, with no clear D. Germline V gene data show CDR1 as MNHGY and CDR2 as SAAAGT. CDR3 length equals 16 residues. V lost 2 bases, J lost 5 bases, and 13 bases lay in between. The CDR3 loop reads CASSYHEGPDNSPLHF. The CDR3 DNA reads TGTGCCAGCAGTTACCATGAAGGGCCCGATAATTCACCCCTCCACTTT.

This chain joins TRBV9 and TRBJ2-1; TRBD1 matches at 9 bases. From germline, CDR1 is SGDLS and CDR2 YYNGEE. The V and J ends lost 9 bases and 10 bases, in that order; junction bases with no gene match: 17. The CDR3 contains 15 residues. This CDR3 is CATSPQTGGLSEQFF. The CDR3 DNA reads TGTGCCACTTCACCCCAGACAGGGGGTTTATCGGAGCAGTTCTTC.

This rearrangement joins TRBV5-1 to TRBJ2-1, with TRBD2 matching 8 bases. Trimming at V came to 4 bases and at J to 5 bases, leaving 8 bases not matched to a gene. Germline assignment: CDR1 SGHRS and CDR2 YFSETQ. The CDR3 consists of 15 residues. Here the CDR3 reads CASSTAGTRNNEQFF. CDR3 coding DNA: TGCGCCAGCAGCACCGCCGGGACTAGGAACAATGAGCAGTTCTTC.

This clonotype was detected only a few times. The chain uses TRBV6-2 or TRBV6-3 and TRBJ1-2; D is ambiguous. The CDR3 is 14 amino acids. Between the trimmed V and J ends, which lost 0 bases and 0 bases, there was a span of 5 bases. Per germline, CDR1 MNHEY and CDR2 SVGEGT. CDR3 region: CASSYSAANYGYTF. The CDR3 nucleotides read TGTGCCAGCAGTTACTCGGCAGCTAACTATGGCTACACCTTC.

The chain employs TRBV5-4 and TRBJ1-2, with 9 bases matching TRBD1. Germline assignment: CDR1 SGHNT and CDR2 YYREEE (reference sequence). V shed 2 bases, J shed 4 bases, and the junction held 6 bases outside the gene matches. The CDR3 runs 15 residues. This CDR3 is CASSFSQGAGYGYTF. CDR3 in DNA: TGTGCCAGCAGCTTCTCACAGGGGGCTGGCTATGGCTACACCTTC.

J is TRBJ1-5 and V is TRBV28, with D tentatively TRBD1 (5 bases). Trimming took off 5 bases at V and 11 bases at J, with 16 bases between the two ends. The CDR3 contains 13 residues. Germline loops: CDR1 MDHEN, CDR2 SYDVKM. CDR3 residues: CASSMGPTMAQHF. The CDR3 coding sequence is TGTGCCAGCAGTATGGGACCGACAATGGCCCAGCATTTT.

This rearrangement joins TRBV6-2 or TRBV6-3 to TRBJ2-1; D ambiguous. This CDR3 is 12 amino acids long. CDR1 MNHEY and CDR2 SVGEGT come from the germline V gene. V was clipped by 0 bases and J by 5 bases, with 2 bases between them. CDR3 in amino acids: CASSYSHNEQFF. CDR3 in DNA: TGTGCCAGCAGTTACTCGCACAATGAGCAGTTCTTC.

This clonotype has ten or more counts. The chain carries TRBV28 and TRBJ1-1; perhaps TRBD1 as D (5 bases). The V end lost 3 bases, the J end lost 2 bases, and 10 bases lay between the germline ends. The length of the CDR3 is 14 residues. From germline, CDR1 is MDHEN and CDR2 SYDVKM. CDR3 in DNA: TGTGCCAGCAGTTTGATGGGGGGAAACACTGAAGCTTTCTTT. It yields the protein CASSLMGGNTEAFF. Complete variable domain (other parts from reference TRBV28 and TRBJ1-1): DVKVTQSSRYLVKRTGEKVFLECVQDMDHENMFWYRQDPGLGLRLIYFSYDVKMKEKGDIPEGYSVSREKKERFSLILESASTNQTSMYLCASSLMGGNTEAFFGQGTRLTVV.

This rearrangement joins TRBV19 to TRBJ1-5, with 7 bases aligning to TRBD1. After removal of 7 bases from V and 5 bases from J, the junction contained 5 bases not matched to a gene. CDR3 length: 13 residues. Germline V gene data show CDR1 as LNHDA and CDR2 as SQIVND (reference sequence). The CDR3 is CASTQGGHQPQHF. The CDR3 DNA follows: TGTGCCAGTACCCAGGGGGGGCATCAGCCCCAGCATTTT.

This clonotype was seen a few times. The rearrangement uses TRBV6-1 and TRBJ2-7; 10 bases are shared with TRBD2. Germline CDR1 MNHNS, CDR2 SASEGT. The CDR3 has 17 amino acids. With 8 bases clipped from V and 1 base from J, the junction kept 14 bases outside the gene matches. CDR3 coding DNA: TGTGCCAGCGCCCTGGGTAGGACTAGCGGACATTCCTACGAGCAGTACTTC. As protein: CASALGRTSGHSYEQYF.

The chain combines TRBV28 with TRBJ1-5, with D perhaps matching TRBD1 (5 bases). From germline, CDR1 is MDHEN and CDR2 SYDVKM. This CDR3 has 13 amino acids. The DNA of the CDR3 is TGTGCTTGTCGGGGCAGAGATTATCAGCCCCAGCATTTT. It codes for CACRGRDYQPQHF.

This clonotype was recorded a few times. The V call is TRBV12-5, the J call TRBJ2-3; D is possibly TRBD1 (6 bases). Germline loops: CDR1 LGHNT, CDR2 FRNRAP. There are 14 residues in the CDR3. V was trimmed by 5 bases and J by 2 bases, leaving 11 bases between them. For the CDR3, the DNA is TGTGCTAGTGGTCCAGGACAGCCCACAGATACGCAGTATTTT. Protein product: CASGPGQPTDTQYF.

The sample holds a few counts of this clonotype. The chain is built from TRBV11-2 and TRBJ2-3, with 14 positions matching TRBD2. The CDR3 loop spans 17 amino acids. V lost 5 bases and J lost 4; bases outside the gene matches: 8. Germline values: CDR1 SGHAT, CDR2 FQNNGV. Written as DNA, the CDR3 is TGTGCCAGCAGCCCGACCCCGGGACTAGCGGGAGCAGATACGCAGTATTTT. Amino acid sequence: CASSPTPGLAGADTQYF.